This T cell receptor (beta chain) was found in a study of early T cells in non-severe SARS-CoV-2 infection. At the level of the study: The sequenced material was bulk RNA from unsorted whole blood, and its chains were unpaired.

This clonotype was counted a few times. The antigen is unknown. Trimming took off 7 bases at V and 3 bases at J, with 19 bases between the two ends. CDR3 length: 16 amino acids. Germline assignment: CDR1 SEHNR and CDR2 FQNEAQ (reference sequence). Study outcomes and limitations: In VDJdb matching, anti-spike CD8 responses were favored while private and CD4 specificities went missing.

Researchers tagged individual cDNA molecules with unique molecular identifiers. TCRdb reanalysed the 5' RACE reads using MiXCR and keeps one entry per CDR3 protein. There are roughly 56,000 distinct CDR3 sequences in the sample; approximately 8% occur only once, and approximately 4.6% lies in the top ten. The J gene is TRBJ1-3, the V gene TRBV7-9, with D possibly TRBD1 on 5 matching bases. Material: whole blood. This TCR derives from an adult who was a healthcare worker with PCR-confirmed SARS-CoV-2 infection or an uninfected control (not recorded which). This CDR3 is CASKTSQESNGNTIYF. Here the CDR3 DNA reads TGTGCCAGCAAAACTTCACAGGAAAGCAATGGAAACACCATATATTTT.